The subject of this entry is one TCR beta chain. The data belong to a study of blood T cell repertoires in COVID-19. Generated by immunoSEQ multiplex PCR, the TCRdb table keeps only in-frame clones and is missing some. The data hold about 340,000 clones, with 75% to 90% observed a single time. Trimming took 7 bases from V and 7 from J; bases not matched to a gene: 6. The germline V gene encodes CDR1 WSHSY and CDR2 SAAADI. This CDR3 is built from 13 residues. Specimen: peripheral blood. This TCR derives from a woman aged 45-65 years with COVID-19, enrolled during active disease. The chain uses TRBV10-2 and TRBJ1-1, with 10 bases aligning to TRBD1. In DNA, the CDR3 is TGCGCCAGCATTACGGACAGGGGGGTTGAAGCTTTCTTT. It encodes CASITDRGVEAFF.